The 10 T cell receptor beta chains below all came from one sample that was sequenced in a study of T cell responses to AZD1222 COVID-19 vaccine. The data were produced by immunoSEQ multiplex PCR, yet TCRdb's version contains in-frame clones alone and is incomplete. Of roughly 140,000 clones detected, more than 75% appear once; the ten largest clones hold roughly 4.5%. The sample here was peripheral blood, taken on day 0 of MenACWY control vaccination. Receptor source: an adult in good health.

This clone was recorded a few times. The V and J genes are TRBV7-6 and TRBJ2-2; 9 nucleotides line up with TRBD1. V was clipped by 4 bases and J by 4 bases; unmatched bases: 4. The CDR3 covers 15 residues. Germline CDR1 SGHVS, CDR2 FNYEAQ. DNA of the CDR3: TGTGCCAGCAGCTCCGGGACAGGGTTCACCGGGGAGCTGTTTTTT. Protein: CASSSGTGFTGELFF.

There are a few counts of this clone. V and J are TRBV6-5 and TRBJ2-1; 12 positions match TRBD2. With V trimmed by 4 bases and J by 5 bases, 3 bases remained unmatched. The length of the CDR3 is 15 residues. The germline gives CDR1 MNHEY, CDR2 SVGAGI. The CDR3 sequence: CASSSLAGGDNEQFF. DNA of the CDR3: TGTGCCAGCAGTTCCCTAGCGGGGGGGGACAATGAGCAGTTCTTC.

This chain uses TRBV28 with TRBJ1-5; 7 nucleotides match TRBD1. V dropped 4 bases and J dropped 2; count of bases not matched to a gene: 8. This CDR3 is 16 amino acids long. CDR1 is MDHEN, CDR2 SYDVKM, per germline. DNA of the CDR3: TGTGCCAGCAGTTATAAGGGGGCAGGGGGCAATCAGCCCCAGCATTTT. Amino acids: CASSYKGAGGNQPQHF.

The genes are TRBV27 and TRBJ2-7; D uncertain. The CDR3 loop spans 13 amino acids. The ends were cut back, 2 bases at V and 6 bases at J, with 11 bases in the middle. Germline-derived CDR1 and CDR2 are MNHEY and SMNVEV (reference sequence). The CDR3 region has the DNA TGTGCCAGCAGTTTAGCCGGATCCCTCGAGCAGTACGTC. Its translation: CASSLAGSLEQYV.

A remark on this clone: Different DNA sequences within this sample yield the same CDR3. V usage is TRBV7-2 and J usage is TRBJ2-1, with D hard to call. Germline V lookup: CDR1 SGHTA, CDR2 FQGNSA. This CDR3 has 14 residues. Between the trimmed V and J ends, which lost 1 base and 1 base, there was a span of 5 bases. The CDR3 here is CASSLDGSYNEQFF. CDR3 in DNA: TGTGCCAGCAGCTTAGATGGTTCCTACAATGAGCAGTTCTTC.

The CDR3 DNA is TGTGCCAGCTCACCACCAGGGGTCGTGAGTGGAAACACCATATATTTT. This encodes CASSPPGVVSGNTIYF. The chain combines TRBV18 with TRBJ1-3; D might be TRBD1 (5 bases). Germline lookup yields CDR1 KGHSH and CDR2 LQKENI. V lost 0 bases and J 3 bases, leaving 12 bases between the germline ends. CDR3 length: 16 residues.

The genes are TRBV7-9 and TRBJ1-1; 7 bases are shared with TRBD1. V shed 3 bases and J 6 bases; nucleotides not matched to a gene: 10. Germline CDR1 and CDR2: SEHNR and FQNEAQ (reference sequence). This CDR3 region has 15 residues. CDR3: CASSFTPTGDAEAFF. The CDR3 nucleotides read TGTGCCAGCAGCTTCACCCCTACAGGGGACGCTGAAGCTTTCTTT. The complete variable domain, with remaining parts taken from reference TRBV7-9 and TRBJ1-1, reads DTGVSQNPRHKITKRGQNVTFRCDPISEHNRLYWYRQTLGQGPEFLTYFQNEAQLEKSRLLSDRFSAERPKGSFSTLEIQRTEQGDSAMYLCASSFTPTGDAEAFFGQGTRLTVV.

The chain combines TRBV13 with TRBJ2-3, with D maybe TRBD1 (5 bases). Germline CDR1 and CDR2: PRHDT and FYEKMQ (reference sequence). Trimming stripped 5 bases from V and 0 bases from J, with 21 bases between. The CDR3 runs 18 residues. The CDR3 DNA follows: TGTGCCAGCAGCCCCATAGACAGCACCCTTTTCAGCACAGATACGCAGTATTTT. The encoded protein is CASSPIDSTLFSTDTQYF.

J is TRBJ1-1 and V is TRBV5-1, with TRBD1 as a possible D gene (6 bases). This CDR3 contains 16 residues. Germline assignment: CDR1 SGHRS and CDR2 YFSETQ. V lost 0 bases, J lost 0 bases, and 12 bases lay in between. The CDR3 bases are TGCGCCAGCAGCTTGGTTGGCCGGACAGTGAACACTGAAGCTTTCTTT. Residues: CASSLVGRTVNTEAFF.

The chain carries TRBV9 and TRBJ1-1, with a possible D match to TRBD1 (6 bases). The CDR3 has 13 amino acids. The V and J ends lost 4 bases and 10 bases respectively, with 17 bases between them. The germline V gene encodes CDR1 SGDLS and CDR2 YYNGEE. CDR3 coding DNA: TGTGCCAGCAGCAAAACAGGGTTTTTAGGAGCTTTCTTT. Translating it yields CASSKTGFLGAFF.